One and the same sample provided the 23 T cell receptor beta chains below, sequenced in a study of human T cells and chemical hapten exposure. Using its own MiXCR run on the RACE reads, TCRdb lists one record per CDR3 protein. The sample contains 35,000 to 45,000 distinct CDR3 sequences, about 8.9% of which appear only once. Noted time point: patch test 2, 6 weeks after DPC sensitization. Documented treatment: therapeutic diphenylcyclopropenone sensitization with weekly scalp DPC. The sample consisted of whole blood, taken in connection with sensitization to the hapten diphenylcyclopropenone (DPC). Receptors were obtained from a woman aged 40 to 49 with alopecia areata. Some clones in this sample may be carry-over from other donors' samples.

This clonotype showed up many times. The CDR3 nucleotides read TGTGCCAGCAGCCAGACTTCGCGGGGGGCGGGTCAGCCCCAGCATTTT. This gives the protein CASSQTSRGAGQPQHF. V and J are TRBV3-1 and TRBJ1-5, with a possible D match to TRBD1 (6 bases). There are 16 residues in the CDR3. V lost 3 bases and J lost 6, with 18 bases in between. Germline V CDR1 and CDR2: LGHDT, YNNKEL (reference sequence).

This clonotype was observed at least ten times. The genes are TRBV6-2 or TRBV6-3 and TRBJ2-7, with TRBD1 identical over 7 bases. The CDR3 sequence is 17 residues long. V shed 0 bases and J 2 bases; nucleotides not matched to a gene: 10. Germline V gene sequence: CDR1 MNHEY, CDR2 SVGEGT. The DNA of the CDR3 is TGTGCCAGCAGTTACTCGATGGACAGGAGTGCCCCCTACGAGCAGTACTTC. Translating gives CASSYSMDRSAPYEQYF.

The table lists this clonotype with many counts. The V call is TRBV9, the J call TRBJ1-5; D is unresolved. Trimming took off 0 bases at V and 3 bases at J, with 10 bases between the two ends. The germline V gene encodes CDR1 SGDLS and CDR2 YYNGEE. The CDR3 length is 15 residues. In nucleotides, the CDR3 is TGTGCCAGCAGCGTAGACGGGCGGAACAATCAGCCCCAGCATTTT. This sequence encodes CASSVDGRNNQPQHF.

This clonotype turned up a few times. The V call is TRBV7-9, the J call TRBJ2-7; maybe TRBD2 (5 bases). The CDR3 has 13 amino acids. Germline CDR1 SEHNR, CDR2 FQNEAQ (reference sequence). Trimming shortened V by 5 bases and J by 5 bases, and 13 bases separated the two germline ends. The CDR3 sequence: CASSKEARDEQYF. The CDR3 DNA reads TGTGCCAGCAGCAAAGAGGCGAGGGACGAGCAGTACTTC. Using reference TRBV7-9 and TRBJ2-7 for the parts outside the CDR3, the full variable domain is DTGVSQNPRHKITKRGQNVTFRCDPISEHNRLYWYRQTLGQGPEFLTYFQNEAQLEKSRLLSDRFSAERPKGSFSTLEIQRTEQGDSAMYLCASSKEARDEQYFGPGTRLTVT.

Many counts were recorded for this clonotype. The chain uses TRBV28 and TRBJ1-6; D uncertain. Germline V CDR1 and CDR2: MDHEN, SYDVKM. The CDR3 is made up of 12 amino acids. Deletions cut 3 bases from V and 8 bases from J, with 5 bases between. The CDR3 region has the DNA TGTGCCAGCAGTTTCCCTGATTCACCCCTCCACTTT. Its translation is CASSFPDSPLHF.

This clonotype occurred a few times. The rearrangement joins TRBV5-1 to TRBJ2-3, with D hard to call. The germline V and J ends were trimmed by 0 bases and 4 bases, with 3 bases remaining between them. The CDR3 has 12 amino acids. CDR1 and CDR2 from the germline V gene are SGHRS and YFSETQ. The CDR3 here is CASSLGSDTQYF. The CDR3 bases are TGCGCCAGCAGCTTGGGGTCAGATACGCAGTATTTT.

This clonotype was recorded at least ten times. The chain uses TRBV29-1 and TRBJ2-1; D might be TRBD2 (6 bases). V lost 3 bases, J lost 5 bases, and 17 bases lay in between. The CDR3 length is 15 residues. Germline assignment: CDR1 SQVTM and CDR2 ANQGSEA. CDR3 sequence: CSVDLLEGLHNEQFF. For the CDR3, the DNA is TGCAGCGTTGACCTACTAGAGGGACTGCACAATGAGCAGTTCTTC.

This clonotype came up a few times. The rearrangement joins TRBV28 to TRBJ1-1; D remains unclear. CDR1 MDHEN and CDR2 SYDVKM come from the germline V gene. With 6 bases removed from V and 1 base from J, the gap between germline ends came to 9 bases. This CDR3 is built from 13 residues. Written as DNA, the CDR3 is TGTGCCAGCAGGAGGTACCCGAACACTGAAGCTTTCTTT. Amino acids: CASRRYPNTEAFF.

This clonotype appeared many times. V is TRBV5-6 and J is TRBJ2-4; no clear D gene. The V end was cut by 0 bases, the J end by 0 bases, with 7 bases between. The CDR3 runs 15 residues. Germline V gene sequence: CDR1 SGHDT, CDR2 YYEEEE. In DNA, the CDR3 is TGTGCCAGCAGCTTGGAATCGGTAGCCAAAAACATTCAGTACTTC. Amino acids: CASSLESVAKNIQYF.

This clonotype was seen a handful of times. The chain is built from TRBV7-2 and TRBJ2-3, with D perhaps matching TRBD2 (6 bases). CDR1 and CDR2 (germline): SGHTA, FQGNSA. This CDR3 comprises 15 residues. Trimming removed 0 bases at V and 2 bases at J, with 9 bases between. The CDR3 DNA reads as TGTGCCAGCAGCTTAGCGGGGGGAGTCACAGATACGCAGTATTTT. Its protein is CASSLAGGVTDTQYF.

A note on this clonotype: A much bigger clone sits one base away, suggesting this may be a read error. The V gene is TRBV6-6, the J gene TRBJ2-1; 12 bases map to TRBD2. This CDR3 contains 22 residues. The trim removed 5 bases at V and 3 bases at J, leaving 23 bases unmatched. Germline assignment: CDR1 MNHNY and CDR2 SVGAGI (reference sequence). Here the CDR3 reads CASSHLLGSQDGLAGIYNEQFF. The CDR3 coding sequence is TGTGCCAGCAGTCACCTGTTGGGAAGTCAAGACGGACTAGCGGGGATCTACAATGAGCAGTTCTTC.

The chain links TRBV7-2 to TRBJ2-3; 8 positions match TRBD2. Germline-derived CDR1 and CDR2 are SGHTA and FQGNSA. V dropped 5 bases and J dropped 2; count of bases not matched to a gene: 6. The CDR3 loop spans 15 amino acids. This CDR3 is CASSRVAGITDTQYF. The CDR3 DNA reads as TGTGCCAGCAGCCGAGTAGCGGGAATCACAGATACGCAGTATTTT.

The chain combines TRBV6-5 with TRBJ2-1; D is ambiguous. This CDR3 has 14 residues. Germline V gene lookup returns CDR1 MNHEY and CDR2 SVGAGI. Trimming cost V 4 bases and J 3 bases, with 10 bases left between them. As DNA, the CDR3 is TGTGCCAGCAGTTTCCTCGGAAGCTACAATGAGCAGTTCTTC. This encodes CASSFLGSYNEQFF.

A note on this clonotype: A read error is possible here, since a much larger clone lies one base away. The chain links TRBV10-3 to TRBJ1-1; D not certain. V lost 3 bases to trimming and J lost 0 bases, with 2 bases between them. The CDR3 sequence is 12 residues long. Germline loops: CDR1 ENHRY, CDR2 SYGVKD. The CDR3 DNA reads TGTGCCATCAGTGAAGTGAACACTGAAGCTTTCTTT. Encoded protein: CAISEVNTEAFF.

This clonotype came up many times. The chain employs TRBV20-1 and TRBJ1-4; D may be TRBD1 (5 bases). Germline CDR1 is DFQATT and CDR2 is SNEGSKA (reference sequence). There are 14 residues in the CDR3. V was cut by 4 bases and J by 6 bases, with 15 bases left in between. This chain's CDR3 is CSAKGQSGDEKLFF. The DNA for the CDR3 is TGCAGTGCTAAGGGGCAGAGCGGTGATGAAAAACTGTTTTTT.

To note about this clonotype: This may stem from a read error, because a much larger clone lies one nucleotide away. The chain is built from TRBV5-4 and TRBJ1-1; no reliable D call. The CDR3 has 13 amino acids. Germline loops: CDR1 SGHNT, CDR2 YYREEE (reference sequence). CDR3 loop: CDSRKGGNTEAFF. CDR3 DNA: TGTGACAGCAGAAAAGGAGGGAACACTGAAGCTTTCTTT. The entire variable domain, with the rest obtained from reference TRBV5-4 and TRBJ1-1, is as follows: ETGVTQSPTHLIKTRGQQVTLRCSSQSGHNTVSWYQQALGQGPQFIFQYYREEENGRGNFPPRFSGLQFPNYSSELNVNALELDDSALYLCDSRKGGNTEAFFGQGTRLTVV.

This clonotype has only a few counts. The CDR3 nucleotides read TGTGCCGCAGGACAGGTTAGCAATCAGCCCCAGCATTTT. Residues: CAAGQVSNQPQHF. The chain joins TRBV19 to TRBJ1-5; the match to TRBD1 covers 7 bases. Germline values: CDR1 LNHDA, CDR2 SQIVND (reference sequence). The CDR3 loop spans 13 amino acids. The J segment lost 0 bases and the V segment lost 11 bases, leaving 4 bases of the junction unmatched.

This clonotype was seen ten or more times. This CDR3 is CASSEAGGNSPLHF. In DNA, the CDR3 is TGTGCCAGCAGTGAGGCAGGGGGTAATTCACCCCTCCACTTT. The rearrangement joins TRBV6-4 to TRBJ1-6, with 7 bases matching TRBD1. CDR3 length: 14 amino acids. Losses at the gene ends were 3 bases for V and 6 bases for J; bases not matched to a gene: 2. Germline-derived CDR1 and CDR2 are MRHNA and SNTAGT.

V and J are TRBV9 and TRBJ1-2; weak D call: TRBD1 (6 bases). The CDR3 extends over 12 amino acids. Trimming left V 4 bases short and J 5 bases short, with 9 bases between. CDR1 SGDLS and CDR2 YYNGEE come from the germline V gene. The CDR3 reads CASSQGRYGYTF. CDR3 DNA: TGTGCCAGCAGCCAGGGGAGATATGGCTACACCTTC.

Turning to this clonotype: A much larger clonotype is one base distant, so this may be a read error. The CDR3 ends on some other residue instead of the conserved phenylalanine or tryptophan, so this is likely a read error. The rearrangement uses TRBV28 and TRBJ2-3; D is undetermined. V shed 2 bases and J shed 0 bases, with 12 bases lying between them. This CDR3 region has 16 residues. From germline, CDR1 is MDHEN and CDR2 SYDVKM. CDR3 sequence: CASSLPENPSTDTQYY. CDR3 nucleotide sequence: TGTGCCAGCAGTTTACCCGAGAACCCGAGCACAGATACGCAGTATTAT.

The table lists this clonotype with many counts. The V and J genes are TRBV7-6 and TRBJ2-2; TRBD2 might be the D (6 bases). CDR3 size: 14 residues. Germline-derived CDR1 and CDR2 are SGHVS and FNYEAQ. Trimming removed 5 bases from V and 3 bases from J, with 10 bases in between. The CDR3 sequence: CASSPGTYTGELFF. CDR3 bases: TGTGCCAGCAGCCCCGGGACTTACACCGGGGAGCTGTTTTTT.

This clonotype was detected a few times. This rearrangement joins TRBV11-3 to TRBJ2-7; unclear D gene. The CDR3 sequence is 13 residues long. V lost 5 bases, J lost 1 base, and 9 bases lay in between. Germline-derived CDR1 and CDR2 are SGHNT and YENEEA. CDR3 region: CASSQDPSYEQYF. CDR3 DNA: TGTGCCAGCAGCCAGGATCCGTCCTACGAGCAGTACTTC.

This clonotype came up many times. The chain has TRBV6-2 or TRBV6-3 and TRBJ1-4; no firm D call. CDR3 length: 15 amino acids. The V gene lost 4 bases and the J gene lost 10 bases, with 19 bases spanning the gap. CDR1 is MNHEY, CDR2 SVGEGT, per germline. For the CDR3, the DNA is TGTGCCAGCAGTTTCCCGCGCGTCGGGGATGGAAAACTGTTTTTT. Residues: CASSFPRVGDGKLFF.